The 2 T cell receptor beta chains presented below share a single source sample, sequenced in a study of T cell responses to AZD1222 COVID-19 vaccine. The table came from immunoSEQ multiplex PCR; TCRdb's copy has only in-frame clones and leaves some out. The top ten hold roughly 5% of the sample, which has 90,000 to 120,000 clones, nearly 90% seen once. Here the sequenced sample was peripheral blood, taken 28 days after the second AZD1222 dose. These receptors all stem from an adult who received the AZD1222 COVID-19 vaccine.

This clone turned up a few times. This CDR3 is CASSLGEAETQYF. The CDR3 DNA is TGTGCCAGCAGCTTAGGAGAGGCAGAGACCCAGTACTTC. This sequence joins TRBV7-8 and TRBJ2-5, with unresolved D. Germline V lookup: CDR1 SGHVS, CDR2 FQNEAQ. The germline V and J ends were trimmed by 1 base and 4 bases, with 7 bases remaining between them. The CDR3 is 13 amino acids.

The gene calls are TRBV5-4 and TRBJ2-2, with D unclear. This CDR3 has 14 amino acids. Germline CDR1 reads SGHNT; CDR2 reads YYREEE (reference sequence). V lost 6 bases, J lost 0 bases, and 9 bases lay in between. The CDR3 nucleotides are TGTGCCAGCATGTCCACCGCGAACACCGGGGAGCTGTTTTTT. This encodes CASMSTANTGELFF.